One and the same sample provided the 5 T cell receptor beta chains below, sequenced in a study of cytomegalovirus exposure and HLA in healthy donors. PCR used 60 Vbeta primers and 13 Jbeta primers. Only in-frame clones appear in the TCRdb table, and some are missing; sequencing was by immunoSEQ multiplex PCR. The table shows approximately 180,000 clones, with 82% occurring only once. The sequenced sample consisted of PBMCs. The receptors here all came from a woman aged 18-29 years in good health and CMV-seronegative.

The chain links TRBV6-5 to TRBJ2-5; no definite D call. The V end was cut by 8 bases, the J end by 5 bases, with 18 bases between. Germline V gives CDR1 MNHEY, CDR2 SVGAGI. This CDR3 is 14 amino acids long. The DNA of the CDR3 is TGTGCCAGCTTCTACGGAGTCAGTGGGGAGACCCAGTACTTC. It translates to CASFYGVSGETQYF.

The CDR3 reads CASSYQGAGTEAFF. CDR3 DNA sequence: TGTGCCAGCAGTTACCAGGGGGCTGGCACTGAAGCTTTCTTT. The chain carries TRBV6-5 and TRBJ1-1, with 8 bases that match TRBD1. Trimming at V came to 2 bases and at J to 4 bases, leaving 3 bases not matched to a gene. The CDR3 has 14 residues. Looked up from germline, CDR1 is MNHEY and CDR2 is SVGAGI.

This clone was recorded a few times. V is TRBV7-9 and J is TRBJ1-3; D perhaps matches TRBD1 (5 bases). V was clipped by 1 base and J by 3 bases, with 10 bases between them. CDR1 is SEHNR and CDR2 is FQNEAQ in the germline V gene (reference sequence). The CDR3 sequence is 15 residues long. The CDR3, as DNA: TGTGCCAGCAGCTTAGGCTTCGGGGGTGGAAACACCATATATTTT. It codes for CASSLGFGGGNTIYF.

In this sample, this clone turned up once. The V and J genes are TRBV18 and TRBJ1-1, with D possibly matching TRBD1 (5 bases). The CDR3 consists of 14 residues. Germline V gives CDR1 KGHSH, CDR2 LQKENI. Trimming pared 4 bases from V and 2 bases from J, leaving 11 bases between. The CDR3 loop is CASSRDRTNTEAFF. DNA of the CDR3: TGTGCCAGCTCACGTGACAGAACTAACACTGAAGCTTTCTTT.

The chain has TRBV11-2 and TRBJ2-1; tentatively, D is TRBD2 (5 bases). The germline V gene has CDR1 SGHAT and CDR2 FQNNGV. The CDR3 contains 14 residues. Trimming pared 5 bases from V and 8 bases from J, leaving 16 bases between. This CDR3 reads CASSALVGVYEQFF. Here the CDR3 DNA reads TGTGCCAGCAGCGCACTAGTTGGGGTGTATGAGCAGTTCTTC.